This T cell receptor beta chain came from a study of blood T cell repertoires in COVID-19. About the study: Some COVID-19 samples were acute and others convalescent; all came from the United States, Italy and Spain. From T cells, B-cell-depleted T cells, or PBMCs came the material, which was cDNA or gDNA.

In the original analysis: The assay estimated nucleated cells by amplifying reference gene primers. The protocol was immunoSEQ multiplex PCR, while the TCRdb copy is restricted to in-frame clones and leaves out a portion. The D gene and trimming were derived from the DNA, and the V and J assignments and clone size from that table. The sample includes about 220,000 clones, about four fifths seen only once; the top ten take less than 2.5%. Trimming took 0 bases from V and 8 from J; bases not matched to a gene: 4. CDR1 and CDR2 (germline): GTSNPN, SVGIG (reference sequence). The CDR3 extends over 14 amino acids.

The source of this sequence is a woman between 55 and 75 years old with acute or convalescent COVID-19. The rearrangement uses TRBV30 and TRBJ2-3, with TRBD2 identical over 11 bases. Specimen: peripheral blood. The CDR3 region has the DNA TGTGCCTGGAGTGTACTAGCGGGGGATGGTACGCAGTATTTT. Residues: CAWSVLAGDGTQYF.